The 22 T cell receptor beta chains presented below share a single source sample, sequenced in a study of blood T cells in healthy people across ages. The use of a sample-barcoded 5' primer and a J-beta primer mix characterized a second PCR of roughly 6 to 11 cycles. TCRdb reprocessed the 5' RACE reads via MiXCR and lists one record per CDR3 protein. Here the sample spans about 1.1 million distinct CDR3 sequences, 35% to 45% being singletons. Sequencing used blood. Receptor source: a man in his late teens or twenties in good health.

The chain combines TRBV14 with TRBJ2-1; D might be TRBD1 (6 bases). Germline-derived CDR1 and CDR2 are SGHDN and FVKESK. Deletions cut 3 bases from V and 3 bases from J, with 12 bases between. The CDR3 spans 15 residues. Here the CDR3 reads CASSQTGSRYNEQFF. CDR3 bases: TGTGCCAGCAGCCAGACAGGTAGCCGCTACAATGAGCAGTTCTTC.

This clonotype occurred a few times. CDR3 DNA sequence: TGTGCCAGCAGCCAATCGGCAGGCGAGCAGTTCTTC. This sequence encodes CASSQSAGEQFF. The chain uses TRBV3-1 and TRBJ2-1; D is ambiguous. Between the trimmed V and J ends, which lost 2 bases and 10 bases, there was a span of 9 bases. The CDR3 covers 12 residues. Germline assignment: CDR1 LGHDT and CDR2 YNNKEL (reference sequence).

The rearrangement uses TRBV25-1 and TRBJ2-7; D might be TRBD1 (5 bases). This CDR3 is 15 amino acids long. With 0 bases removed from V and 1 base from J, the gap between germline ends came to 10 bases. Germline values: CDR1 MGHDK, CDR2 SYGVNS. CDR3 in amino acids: CASSEYGAVSYEQYF. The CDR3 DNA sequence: TGTGCCAGCAGTGAATATGGGGCTGTATCCTACGAGCAGTACTTC.

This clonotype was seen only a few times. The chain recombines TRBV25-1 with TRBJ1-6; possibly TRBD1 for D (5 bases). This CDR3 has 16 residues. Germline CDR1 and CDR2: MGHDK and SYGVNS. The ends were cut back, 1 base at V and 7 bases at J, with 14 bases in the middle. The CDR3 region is CASSEFGARRNSPLHF. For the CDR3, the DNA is TGTGCCAGCAGTGAATTTGGGGCAAGGAGGAATTCACCCCTCCACTTT.

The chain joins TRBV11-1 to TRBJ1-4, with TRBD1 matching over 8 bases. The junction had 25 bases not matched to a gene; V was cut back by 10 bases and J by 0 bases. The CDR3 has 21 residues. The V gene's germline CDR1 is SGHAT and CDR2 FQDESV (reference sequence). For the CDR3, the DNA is TGTGCCACCCCCTCCAGAGAGACAGGGGACATTTACGGAGCAACTAATGAAAAACTGTTTTTT. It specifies CATPSRETGDIYGATNEKLFF.

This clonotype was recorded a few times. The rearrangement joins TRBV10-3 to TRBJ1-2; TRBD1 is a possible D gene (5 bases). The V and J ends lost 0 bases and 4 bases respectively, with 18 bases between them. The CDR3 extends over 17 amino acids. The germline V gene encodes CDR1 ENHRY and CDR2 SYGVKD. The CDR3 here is CAISESLGGYGIYGYTF. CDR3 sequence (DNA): TGTGCCATCAGTGAGTCCCTGGGGGGTTACGGAATCTATGGCTACACCTTC.

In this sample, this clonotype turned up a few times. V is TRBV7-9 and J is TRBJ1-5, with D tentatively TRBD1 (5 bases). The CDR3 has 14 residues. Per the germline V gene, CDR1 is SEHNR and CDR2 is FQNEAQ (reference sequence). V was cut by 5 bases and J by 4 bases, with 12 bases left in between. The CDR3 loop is CASSQGRLNQPQHF. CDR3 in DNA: TGTGCCAGCAGCCAGGGACGGCTTAATCAGCCCCAGCATTTT.

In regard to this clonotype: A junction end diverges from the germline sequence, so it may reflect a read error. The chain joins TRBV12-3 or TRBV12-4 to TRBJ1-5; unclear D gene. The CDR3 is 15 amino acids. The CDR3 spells CVSSHSLGGNQPQHF. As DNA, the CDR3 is TGTGTCAGCAGCCATAGTTTGGGAGGCAATCAGCCCCAGCATTTT.

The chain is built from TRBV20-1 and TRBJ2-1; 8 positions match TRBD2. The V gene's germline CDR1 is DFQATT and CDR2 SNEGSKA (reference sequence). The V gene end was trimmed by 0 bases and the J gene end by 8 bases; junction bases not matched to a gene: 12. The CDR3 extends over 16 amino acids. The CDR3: CSARDQGGGRSDEQFF. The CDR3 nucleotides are TGCAGTGCTAGAGATCAGGGCGGGGGGCGATCCGATGAGCAGTTCTTC.

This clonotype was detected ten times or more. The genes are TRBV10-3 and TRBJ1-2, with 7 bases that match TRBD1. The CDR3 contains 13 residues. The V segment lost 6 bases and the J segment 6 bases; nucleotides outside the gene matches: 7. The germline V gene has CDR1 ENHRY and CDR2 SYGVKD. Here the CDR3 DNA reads TGTGCCATCAGAAGGGACAGCGAGGATGGCTACACCTTC. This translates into CAIRRDSEDGYTF.

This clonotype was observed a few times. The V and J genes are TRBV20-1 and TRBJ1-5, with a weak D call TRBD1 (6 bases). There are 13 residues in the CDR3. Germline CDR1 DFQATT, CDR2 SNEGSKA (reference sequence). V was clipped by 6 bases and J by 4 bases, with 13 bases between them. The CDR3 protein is CSATQGRNQPQHF. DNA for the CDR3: TGCAGTGCCACTCAGGGGCGAAATCAGCCCCAGCATTTT.

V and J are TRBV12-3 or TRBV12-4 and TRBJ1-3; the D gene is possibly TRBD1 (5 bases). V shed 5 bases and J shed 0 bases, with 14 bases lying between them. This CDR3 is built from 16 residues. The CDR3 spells CASSLGDAGSGNTIYF. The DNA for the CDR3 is TGTGCCAGCAGTCTCGGGGACGCGGGCTCTGGAAACACCATATATTTT.

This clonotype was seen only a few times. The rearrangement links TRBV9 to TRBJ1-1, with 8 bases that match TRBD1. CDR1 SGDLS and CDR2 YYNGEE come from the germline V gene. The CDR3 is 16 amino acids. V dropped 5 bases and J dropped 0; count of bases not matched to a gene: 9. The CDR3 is CASSALGTGLNTEAFF. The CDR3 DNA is TGTGCCAGCAGTGCCCTCGGGACAGGACTGAACACTGAAGCTTTCTTT.

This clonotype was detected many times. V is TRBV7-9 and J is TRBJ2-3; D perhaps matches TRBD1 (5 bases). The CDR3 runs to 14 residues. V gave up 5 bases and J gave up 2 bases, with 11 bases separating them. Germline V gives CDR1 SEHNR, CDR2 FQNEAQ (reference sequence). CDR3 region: CASSITDNTDTQYF. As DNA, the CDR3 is TGTGCCAGCAGCATTACGGACAACACAGATACGCAGTATTTT.

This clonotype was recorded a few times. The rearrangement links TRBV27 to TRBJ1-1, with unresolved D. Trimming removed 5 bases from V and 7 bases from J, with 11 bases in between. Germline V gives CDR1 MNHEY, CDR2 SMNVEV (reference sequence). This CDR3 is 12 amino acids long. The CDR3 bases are TGTGCCAGCAGTCCCCCGACGGGTGAAGCTTTCTTT. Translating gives CASSPPTGEAFF.

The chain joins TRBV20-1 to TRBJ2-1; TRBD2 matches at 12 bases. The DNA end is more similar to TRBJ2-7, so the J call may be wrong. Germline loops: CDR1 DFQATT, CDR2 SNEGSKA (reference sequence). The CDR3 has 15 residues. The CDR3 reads CSASGLAGSYNEQYF. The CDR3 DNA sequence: TGCAGTGCTAGCGGACTAGCGGGGAGTTACAATGAGCAGTACTTC.

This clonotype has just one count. CDR3 sequence reads: CASSAWGQSVSSPLHF. The CDR3 DNA sequence: TGTGCCAGCAGTGCCTGGGGACAGTCAGTTAGTTCACCCCTCCACTTT. The genes are TRBV6-1 and TRBJ1-6, with 7 bases identical to TRBD1. This CDR3 is 16 amino acids long. Germline CDR1 reads MNHNS; CDR2 reads SASEGT. The junction had 12 bases not matched to a gene; V was cut back by 4 bases and J by 9 bases.

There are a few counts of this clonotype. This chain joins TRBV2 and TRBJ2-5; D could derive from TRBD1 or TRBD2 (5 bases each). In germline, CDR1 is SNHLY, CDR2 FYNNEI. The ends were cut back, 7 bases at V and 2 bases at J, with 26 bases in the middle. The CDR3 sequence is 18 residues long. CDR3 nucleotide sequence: TGTGCCAGCACCTATTTGGGCTGGGACGGACCTTTTCAAGAGACCCAGTACTTC. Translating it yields CASTYLGWDGPFQETQYF. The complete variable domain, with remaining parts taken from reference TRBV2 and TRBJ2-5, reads EPEVTQTPSHQVTQMGQEVILRCVPISNHLYFYWYRQILGQKVEFLVSFYNNEISEKSEIFDDQFSVERPDGSNFTLKIRSTKLEDSAMYFCASTYLGWDGPFQETQYFGPGTRLLVL.

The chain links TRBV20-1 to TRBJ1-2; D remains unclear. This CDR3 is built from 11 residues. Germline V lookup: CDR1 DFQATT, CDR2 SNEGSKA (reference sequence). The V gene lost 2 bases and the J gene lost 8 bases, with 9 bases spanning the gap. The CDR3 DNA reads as TGCAGTGCTAGAAACAGTCAAGGCTACACCTTC. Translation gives CSARNSQGYTF.

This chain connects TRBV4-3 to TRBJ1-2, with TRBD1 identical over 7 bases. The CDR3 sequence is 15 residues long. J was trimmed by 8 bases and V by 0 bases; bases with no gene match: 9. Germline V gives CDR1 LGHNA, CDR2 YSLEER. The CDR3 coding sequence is TGCGCCAGCAGCCAAGATATAGACAGGGAGGGCGGCTACACCTTC. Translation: CASSQDIDREGGYTF.

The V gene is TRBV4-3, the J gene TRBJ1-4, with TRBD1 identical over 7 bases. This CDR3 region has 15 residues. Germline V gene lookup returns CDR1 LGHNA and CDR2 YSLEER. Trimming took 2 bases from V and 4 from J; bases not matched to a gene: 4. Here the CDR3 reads CASSQRGTVNEKLFF. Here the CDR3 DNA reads TGCGCCAGCAGCCAAAGGGGGACAGTTAATGAAAAACTGTTTTTT.

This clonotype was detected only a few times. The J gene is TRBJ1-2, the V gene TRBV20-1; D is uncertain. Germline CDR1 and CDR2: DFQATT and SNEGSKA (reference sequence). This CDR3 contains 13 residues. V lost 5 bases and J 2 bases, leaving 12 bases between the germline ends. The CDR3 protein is CSAAGSQNYGYTF. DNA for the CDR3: TGCAGTGCTGCCGGCAGCCAGAACTATGGCTACACCTTC.